Below are 7 T cell receptor beta chains sequenced from a single sample in a study of OX40 agonist ivuxolimab in advanced cancers. Generated by immunoSEQ multiplex PCR, the TCRdb table keeps only in-frame clones and is missing some. The sample has about 84,000 clones, around nine tenths seen once; the top ten hold approximately 0.19%. The starting material was CD4+ or CD8+ T cells sorted from blood, obtained in a trial of the OX40 agonist ivuxolimab. The receptors were sampled from an adult with an advanced solid tumor such as melanoma, head and neck, liver or kidney cancer.

V is TRBV7-6 and J is TRBJ2-3; D possibly corresponds to TRBD1 (5 bases). CDR1 and CDR2 from the germline V gene are SGHVS and FNYEAQ. Between the trimmed V and J ends, which lost 0 bases and 8 bases, there was a span of 9 bases. The CDR3 length is 13 residues. The CDR3 reads CASSLAVDSTQYF. CDR3 nucleotides: TGTGCCAGCAGCTTAGCGGTAGACAGTACGCAGTATTTT. The full variable domain, in which reference TRBV7-6 and TRBJ2-3 provide the parts outside the CDR3, is GAGVSQSPRYKVTKRGQDVALRCDPISGHVSLYWYRQALGQGPEFLTYFNYEAQQDKSGLPNDRFSAERPEGSISTLTIQRTEQRDSAMYRCASSLAVDSTQYFGPGTRLTVL.

The rearrangement uses TRBV7-9 and TRBJ2-3; maybe TRBD2 (6 bases). V lost 2 bases, J lost 7 bases, and 13 bases lay in between. Germline assignment: CDR1 SEHNR and CDR2 FQNEAQ (reference sequence). The CDR3 loop spans 14 amino acids. DNA of the CDR3: TGTGCCAGCAGCTTACCGGGCGGGGATCATACGCAGTATTTT. This encodes CASSLPGGDHTQYF.

The V and J genes are TRBV29-1 and TRBJ2-5; 13 nucleotides agree with TRBD2. The V and J ends lost 6 bases and 2 bases, in that order; junction bases with no gene match: 3. The CDR3 length is 14 residues. CDR1 SQVTM and CDR2 ANQGSEA come from the germline V gene. The CDR3 protein is CSVGTSGAQETQYF. Here the CDR3 DNA reads TGCAGCGTGGGGACTAGCGGGGCTCAAGAGACCCAGTACTTC.

The CDR3 sequence is CASRGDREAGEQYF. In DNA form, the CDR3 reads TGTGCCAGCAGAGGGGACAGGGAGGCAGGGGAGCAGTACTTC. V usage is TRBV6-6 and J usage is TRBJ2-7; 9 bases map to TRBD1. J lost 7 bases, V lost 6 bases, and 10 bases had no gene match. Per germline, CDR1 MNHNY and CDR2 SVGAGI (reference sequence). There are 14 residues in the CDR3.

CDR3 DNA sequence: TGTGCCAGCAGCTTGCCGGGACTAGCGGGGGGAATCGACAATGAGCAGTTCTTC. It is translated as CASSLPGLAGGIDNEQFF. The chain has TRBV5-4 and TRBJ2-1; TRBD2 agrees at 15 bases. Germline V lookup: CDR1 SGHNT, CDR2 YYREEE (reference sequence). With V trimmed by 1 base and J by 5 bases, 7 bases remained unmatched. This CDR3 has 18 residues.

This clone was observed a single time. The chain couples TRBV30 to TRBJ2-3; perhaps TRBD2 as D (6 bases). The V gene's germline CDR1 is GTSNPN and CDR2 SVGIG (reference sequence). This CDR3 contains 11 residues. Between the trimmed V and J ends, which lost 5 bases and 4 bases, there was a span of 7 bases. The CDR3 is CAWGTADTQYF. The CDR3, as DNA: TGTGCCTGGGGGACTGCAGATACGCAGTATTTT.

The V gene is TRBV11-3, the J gene TRBJ2-1; no reliable D call. CDR3 length: 17 residues. V gave up 0 bases and J gave up 7 bases, with 19 bases separating them. Germline V gene lookup returns CDR1 SGHNT and CDR2 YENEEA. The CDR3 bases are TGTGCCAGCAGCTTAGATCTGGCAAGAGGAGTAACTAATGAGCAGTTCTTC. This gives the protein CASSLDLARGVTNEQFF.